The 30 T cell receptor beta chains below were found in one sample sequenced in a study of cytomegalovirus exposure and HLA in healthy donors. PCR amplification relied on 60 Vbeta primers (plus 13 Jbeta primers). Clones were read by immunoSEQ multiplex PCR, and TCRdb kept only the in-frame ones, dropping some. The profile shows about 160,000 clones, roughly 80% of them singletons. The specimen sequenced was PBMCs. The source of these receptors is a male donor in good health and CMV-seronegative.

This sequence joins TRBV5-1 and TRBJ2-2, with 8 positions matching TRBD2. The CDR3 is 17 amino acids. V shed 5 bases, J shed 2 bases, and the junction held 11 bases outside the gene matches. Germline loops: CDR1 SGHRS, CDR2 YFSETQ. The CDR3 DNA reads TGCGCCAGCAGTTACCTCAGGACTAGCCCTAACACCGGGGAGCTGTTTTTT. Amino acid sequence: CASSYLRTSPNTGELFF.

This clone was picked up a small number of times. The chain uses TRBV6-5 and TRBJ2-2; a possible D gene is TRBD2 (5 bases). Trimming stripped 1 base from V and 7 bases from J, with 13 bases between. Germline values: CDR1 MNHEY, CDR2 SVGAGI. This CDR3 contains 15 residues. In nucleotides, the CDR3 is TGTGCCAGCAGTTACTTTAGGTCCGGGGTCGGGGAGCTGTTTTTT. Residues: CASSYFRSGVGELFF.

This clone was recorded a few times. This sequence joins TRBV7-8 and TRBJ2-7; 8 positions agree with TRBD2. With V trimmed by 5 bases and J by 4 bases, 10 bases remained unmatched. Germline CDR1 and CDR2: SGHVS and FQNEAQ. CDR3 size: 15 residues. The CDR3, as DNA: TGTGCCAGCAGCCCCGGACTAGCTCTAAGTTACGAGCAGTACTTC. Amino acid sequence: CASSPGLALSYEQYF.

The chain carries TRBV28 and TRBJ1-5, with D maybe TRBD1 (6 bases). Trimming took off 2 bases at V and 6 bases at J, with 11 bases between the two ends. This CDR3 has 14 residues. Looked up from germline, CDR1 is MDHEN and CDR2 is SYDVKM. CDR3 DNA sequence: TGTGCCAGCAGTTTAGCAGGGGTTATTCAGCCCCAGCATTTT. It translates to CASSLAGVIQPQHF.

The chain joins TRBV27 to TRBJ2-3; TRBD1 matches 7 bases. This CDR3 region has 12 residues. V lost 4 bases, J lost 5 bases, and 0 bases stayed unmatched. Per the germline V gene, CDR1 is MNHEY and CDR2 is SMNVEV (reference sequence). Here the CDR3 DNA reads TGTGCCAGCAGTTACAGGGGAGATACGCAGTATTTT. As protein: CASSYRGDTQYF.

This clone was detected only a few times. The chain recombines TRBV4-2 with TRBJ1-1, with D tentatively TRBD1 (6 bases). Deletions cut 1 base from V and 0 bases from J, with 15 bases between. Germline CDR1 and CDR2: LGHNA and YNFKEQ. The CDR3 length is 17 residues. The CDR3 DNA sequence: TGTGCCAGCAGCCAAGGGGAGGGGAGGGGGGTGAACACTGAAGCTTTCTTT. Residues: CASSQGEGRGVNTEAFF.

The chain couples TRBV19 to TRBJ2-4, with 8 bases lining up with TRBD1. The V segment lost 5 bases and the J segment 3 bases; nucleotides outside the gene matches: 6. The V gene's germline CDR1 is LNHDA and CDR2 SQIVND (reference sequence). There are 15 residues in the CDR3. CDR3 sequence (DNA): TGTGCCAGTAGTTTGACAGGGGTTGACAAAAACATTCAGTACTTC. It encodes CASSLTGVDKNIQYF.

The chain combines TRBV2 with TRBJ2-3, with D perhaps matching TRBD2 (5 bases). The V gene's germline CDR1 is SNHLY and CDR2 FYNNEI. The germline V and J ends were trimmed by 6 bases and 0 bases, with 13 bases remaining between them. The CDR3 is 15 residues long. CDR3 amino acids: CASSPRRASTDTQYF. DNA of the CDR3: TGTGCCAGCAGCCCGAGGCGGGCTAGCACAGATACGCAGTATTTT.

This clone was detected a few times. The chain recombines TRBV9 with TRBJ2-1, with 10 bases aligning to TRBD2. Germline trimming cut 4 bases from V and 13 bases from J; bases unmatched to any gene: 14. Germline V CDR1 and CDR2: SGDLS, YYNGEE. The CDR3 is 15 amino acids. Here the CDR3 reads CASSPTRSGGAEQFF. The CDR3, as DNA: TGTGCCAGCAGCCCCACGAGGAGCGGGGGGGCCGAACAGTTCTTC.

V is TRBV7-3 and J is TRBJ2-3, with a weak D call TRBD2 (6 bases). The ends were cut back, 1 base at V and 2 bases at J, with 10 bases in the middle. This CDR3 spans 15 amino acids. Germline CDR1 reads SGHTA; CDR2 reads FQGTGA. The CDR3 protein is CASSLIGGYTDTQYF. In nucleotides, the CDR3 is TGTGCCAGCAGCTTAATCGGGGGATACACAGATACGCAGTATTTT.

This clone was seen only a few times. V gene TRBV29-1 combines with J gene TRBJ2-2, with 7 bases fitting TRBD1. The germline CDR1 and CDR2 sequences are SQVTM and ANQGSEA. V shed 4 bases, J shed 4 bases, and the junction held 12 bases outside the gene matches. The CDR3 has 16 amino acids. This CDR3 is CSVVLRDRSTTGELFF. The DNA of the CDR3 is TGCAGCGTTGTTCTTCGGGACAGATCTACCACCGGGGAGCTGTTTTTT.

The chain links TRBV5-1 to TRBJ2-1; weak D call: TRBD1 (5 bases). This CDR3 is built from 17 residues. Germline V gene data show CDR1 as SGHRS and CDR2 as YFSETQ. V shed 2 bases and J shed 0 bases, with 15 bases lying between them. Written as DNA, the CDR3 is TGCGCCAGCAGCTTTCGGTCCAGACAGAGCTCCTACAATGAGCAGTTCTTC. It yields the protein CASSFRSRQSSYNEQFF.

The chain carries TRBV4-3 and TRBJ1-2; 12 nucleotides match TRBD1. Germline CDR1 reads LGHNA; CDR2 reads YSLEER. V lost 3 bases, J lost 8 bases, and 10 bases stayed unmatched. The CDR3 is made up of 16 amino acids. CDR3 sequence: CASSQRPGQGALGYTF. The CDR3 DNA sequence: TGCGCCAGCAGCCAGAGACCGGGACAGGGGGCCTTGGGCTACACCTTC.

This clone showed up just once. The J gene is TRBJ1-1, the V gene TRBV19; D uncertain. The CDR3 runs to 13 residues. The V and J ends lost 5 bases and 6 bases respectively, with 13 bases between them. CDR1 is LNHDA, CDR2 SQIVND, per germline (reference sequence). The CDR3 bases are TGTGCCAGTAGTCCCTGGGTCGGGGCTGAAGCTTTCTTT. It codes for CASSPWVGAEAFF.

There are a few counts of this clone. The CDR3 nucleotides read TGTGCCAGCAGAGGCCAGGCCTTGAGAGCTTTCTTT. It codes for CASRGQALRAFF. The J gene is TRBJ1-1, the V gene TRBV27; the D is unclear. The CDR3 spans 12 residues. Deletions cut 6 bases from V and 10 bases from J, with 15 bases between. Germline V gene data show CDR1 as MNHEY and CDR2 as SMNVEV (reference sequence).

This chain links TRBV7-9 with TRBJ2-3; 8 bases match TRBD2. Germline-derived CDR1 and CDR2 are SEHNR and FQNEAQ (reference sequence). CDR3 length: 17 amino acids. V lost 5 bases and J lost 0; bases outside the gene matches: 10. The CDR3 DNA reads TGTGCCAGCAGCATCGGGGGGGGGCGTAAGAGCACAGATACGCAGTATTTT. Translated, it gives CASSIGGGRKSTDTQYF.

Only one count was recorded for this clone. The J gene is TRBJ2-3, the V gene TRBV19, with D maybe TRBD2 (7 bases). Germline CDR1 and CDR2: LNHDA and SQIVND (reference sequence). V lost 7 bases, J lost 5 bases, and 22 bases lay in between. The CDR3 runs 16 residues. The CDR3 loop reads CASTLSRGGAGDTQYF. CDR3 sequence (DNA): TGTGCCAGTACCCTTTCTCGCGGGGGCGCGGGAGATACGCAGTATTTT.

A remark on this clone: The junction does not match germline at one end; this may be a read error. This rearrangement joins TRBV7-9 to TRBJ2-5; D not certain. Looked up from germline, CDR1 is SEHNR and CDR2 is FQNEAQ (reference sequence). This CDR3 spans 13 amino acids. The CDR3 DNA is TGTTCCAGCAGCTTAGTTTACGGAGAGACCCAGTACTTC. Translation: CSSSLVYGETQYF.

Regarding this clone: This CDR3 is also generated by other DNA sequences in the sample. DNA of the CDR3: TGTGCCAGCACAGTTACGTGGGGGCGTCCCGAAGCTTTCTTT. Translation gives CASTVTWGRPEAFF. The rearrangement joins TRBV6-5 to TRBJ1-1; TRBD1 might be the D (6 bases). V lost 7 bases and J lost 8, with 20 bases in between. In germline, CDR1 is MNHEY, CDR2 SVGAGI. The CDR3 spans 14 residues.

The CDR3 reads CASSLQAFQETQYF. The CDR3, as DNA: TGCGCCAGCAGCTTGCAGGCCTTTCAAGAGACCCAGTACTTC. V usage is TRBV5-1 and J usage is TRBJ2-5; D ambiguous. This CDR3 contains 14 residues. Deletions cut 1 base from V and 2 bases from J, with 9 bases between. Germline-derived CDR1 and CDR2 are SGHRS and YFSETQ.

This clone has just a few counts. The V call is TRBV29-1, the J call TRBJ2-1; possible D gene TRBD2, 6 bases. This CDR3 contains 14 residues. The V end was cut by 0 bases, the J end by 7 bases, with 13 bases between. From germline, CDR1 is SQVTM and CDR2 ANQGSEA. The CDR3, as DNA: TGCAGCGTTGAAGACCAGCGGAGGGCTAATGAGCAGTTCTTC. Amino acids: CSVEDQRRANEQFF.

This clone was observed a few times. This chain joins TRBV28 and TRBJ1-5; no clear D. CDR1 and CDR2 (germline): MDHEN, SYDVKM. The CDR3 has 12 residues. Trimming took off 10 bases at V and 5 bases at J, with 12 bases between the two ends. As DNA, the CDR3 is TGTGCCATCGCTGGGAGTGATCAGCCCCAGCATTTT. Protein: CAIAGSDQPQHF.

The chain joins TRBV5-1 to TRBJ2-7; 13 bases fit TRBD2. This CDR3 contains 19 residues. CDR1 SGHRS and CDR2 YFSETQ come from the germline V gene. V was clipped by 3 bases and J by 0 bases; unmatched bases: 12. The CDR3: CASSWAGTSGTPLSYEQYF. The CDR3 DNA reads as TGCGCCAGCAGCTGGGCCGGGACTAGCGGGACCCCCCTCTCCTACGAGCAGTACTTC.

J is TRBJ2-7 and V is TRBV4-3; 10 bases map to TRBD2. The CDR3 has 14 amino acids. Losses at the gene ends were 4 bases for V and 2 bases for J; bases not matched to a gene: 2. Per germline, CDR1 LGHNA and CDR2 YSLEER. The CDR3 nucleotides are TGCGCCAGCAGCCGGACTAGCGGCACCTACGAGCAGTACTTC. This encodes CASSRTSGTYEQYF.

The chain carries TRBV4-3 and TRBJ2-2, with TRBD1 identical over 10 bases. Germline V gene data show CDR1 as LGHNA and CDR2 as YSLEER. The CDR3 is 17 amino acids. V trimming: 0 bases; J trimming: 1 base; junction bases outside the gene matches: 2. CDR3 bases: TGCGCCAGCAGCCAAGATTGGGACAGGGGGAACACCGGGGAGCTGTTTTTT. It specifies CASSQDWDRGNTGELFF.

The genes are TRBV10-3 and TRBJ1-5, with D perhaps matching TRBD1 (5 bases). Germline V lookup: CDR1 ENHRY, CDR2 SYGVKD. V was cut by 2 bases and J by 1 base, with 6 bases left in between. This CDR3 region has 14 residues. The CDR3: CAISEDSSNQPQHF. The CDR3 nucleotides are TGTGCCATCAGTGAGGACAGCAGCAATCAGCCCCAGCATTTT.

The chain joins TRBV28 to TRBJ1-6; D perhaps matches TRBD1 (6 bases). Trimming removed 6 bases from V and 4 bases from J, with 10 bases in between. Per the germline V gene, CDR1 is MDHEN and CDR2 is SYDVKM. The CDR3 consists of 14 residues. The CDR3 nucleotides read TGTGCCAGCAGCCGGACAGCATATAATTCACCCCTCCACTTT. Protein sequence: CASSRTAYNSPLHF.

The V and J genes are TRBV5-1 and TRBJ2-2; 9 positions match TRBD2. Trimming at V came to 4 bases and at J to 1 base, leaving 5 bases not matched to a gene. From germline, CDR1 is SGHRS and CDR2 YFSETQ. CDR3 length: 16 amino acids. Here the CDR3 DNA reads TGCGCCAGCAGCCCTAGGACTAGCGAGAACACCGGGGAGCTGTTTTTT. This sequence encodes CASSPRTSENTGELFF. The complete variable domain, with remaining parts taken from reference TRBV5-1 and TRBJ2-2, reads KAGVTQTPRYLIKTRGQQVTLSCSPISGHRSVSWYQQTPGQGLQFLFEYFSETQRNKGNFPGRFSGRQFSNSRSEMNVSTLELGDSALYLCASSPRTSENTGELFFGEGSRLTVL.

This clone was counted only a few times. The chain joins TRBV4-2 to TRBJ1-4; TRBD1 might be the D (6 bases). Germline CDR1 and CDR2: LGHNA and YNFKEQ. V lost 4 bases, J lost 5 bases, and 14 bases lay in between. The CDR3 spans 15 residues. CDR3 bases: TGTGCCAGCAGCCCGAACAGGGAACGCAATGAAAAACTGTTTTTT. Amino acid sequence: CASSPNRERNEKLFF.

The rearrangement uses TRBV7-8 and TRBJ2-1; 7 positions match TRBD1. The germline gives CDR1 SGHVS, CDR2 FQNEAQ. The CDR3 is 14 residues long. The V gene end was trimmed by 2 bases and the J gene end by 5 bases; junction bases not matched to a gene: 3. DNA of the CDR3: TGTGCCAGCAGCTTAACGACAGGGAACAATGAGCAGTTCTTC. This translates into CASSLTTGNNEQFF.